This T cell receptor (beta chain) was captured in a study of blood T cell repertoires in COVID-19. In the study overall: From the United States, Italy and Spain came samples of acute and convalescent COVID-19. The cDNA or gDNA used as material had been derived from T cells, B-cell-depleted T cells, or PBMCs.

The germline V gene encodes CDR1 KGHSH and CDR2 LQKENI. The CDR3 is 15 residues long. The germline V and J ends were trimmed by 5 bases and 4 bases, with 15 bases remaining between them. TCRdb's table, derived via immunoSEQ multiplex PCR, lists solely in-frame clones and lacks some. The table lists under 200,000 clones, roughly 84% of them singletons, with about 7% in the top ten. Participant age was roughly 18 to 95 years, and participants resided in fewer than 25 US areas. Cohorts were based on clinical histories the participants reported. Sequencing was performed on PBMCs or T cells enriched from blood (not recorded which). The TCR was taken from a woman between 45 and 65 years old who had recovered from COVID-19. The chain carries TRBV18 and TRBJ2-1, with a weak D call TRBD1 (6 bases). The CDR3 nucleotides are TGTGCCAGCTCAAAACAGGGTGGCCGGTACAATGAGCAGTTCTTC. This sequence encodes CASSKQGGRYNEQFF.